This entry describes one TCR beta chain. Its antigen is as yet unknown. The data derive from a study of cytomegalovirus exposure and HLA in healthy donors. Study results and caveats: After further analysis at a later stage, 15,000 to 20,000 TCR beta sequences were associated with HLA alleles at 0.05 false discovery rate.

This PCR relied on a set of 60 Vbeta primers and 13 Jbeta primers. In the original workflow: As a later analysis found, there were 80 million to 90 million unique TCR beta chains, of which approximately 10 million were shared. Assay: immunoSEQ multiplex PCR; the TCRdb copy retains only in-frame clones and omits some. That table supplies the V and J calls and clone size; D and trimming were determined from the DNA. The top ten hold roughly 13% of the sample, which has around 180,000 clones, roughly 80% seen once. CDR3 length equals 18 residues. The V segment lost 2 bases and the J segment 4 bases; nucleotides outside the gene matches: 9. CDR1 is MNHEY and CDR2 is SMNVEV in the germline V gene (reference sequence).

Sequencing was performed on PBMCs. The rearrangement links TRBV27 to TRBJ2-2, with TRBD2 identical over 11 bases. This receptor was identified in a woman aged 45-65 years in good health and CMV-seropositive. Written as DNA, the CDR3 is TGTGCCAGCAGTTTACGGCTAGCGGGGGGCTCGGGCACCGGGGAGCTGTTTTTT. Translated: CASSLRLAGGSGTGELFF.